This is a list of T cell receptor beta chains from one sample in a study of T cell responses to AZD1222 COVID-19 vaccine. The repertoire was sequenced with immunoSEQ multiplex PCR; TCRdb's copy has only in-frame clones and lacks some. The table shows more than 100,000 clones, with 90% occurring only once. The sequences come from peripheral blood, collected on day 0 of AZD1222 vaccination. The receptors come from an adult in good health. Both conserved end residues are part of each CDR3. D genes are given only for firm matches. Clone size is stated in some rows and not others, as once, few, many or a class when expanded.

CDR3,DNA,J,length,D,size,V
CAWSALRAPQETQYF,TGTGCCTGGAGTGCCCTCCGGGCCCCACAAGAGACCCAGTACTTC,TRBJ2-5,15,.,.,TRBV30
CASSPAQYGYTF,TGCGCCAGCAGCCCCGCCCAATATGGCTACACCTTC,TRBJ1-2,12,.,few,TRBV5-1
CASSLDMGNQPQHF,TGTGCCAGCAGTCTCGATATGGGCAATCAGCCCCAGCATTTT,TRBJ1-5,14,.,.,TRBV28
CASSSHRQGYGYTF,TGTGCCAGCAGTTCGCACCGACAGGGGTATGGCTACACCTTC,TRBJ1-2,14,TRBD1,few,TRBV27
CASSFGQGIVYEQYF,TGTGCCAGCAGTTTTGGACAGGGAATAGTCTACGAGCAGTACTTC,TRBJ2-7,15,TRBD1,.,TRBV7-2
CASSGQGGPGETQYF,TGTGCCAGCAGTGGCCAGGGGGGGCCGGGAGAGACCCAGTACTTC,TRBJ2-5,15,.,.,TRBV2
CASSSTEQETQYF,TGTGCCAGCAGCTCGACAGAACAAGAGACCCAGTACTTC,TRBJ2-5,13,.,.,TRBV7-9
CASSHRDRGSPLHF,TGTGCCAGCAGCCACCGGGACAGGGGTTCACCCCTCCATTTT,TRBJ1-6,14,TRBD1,.,TRBV13
CSVGGLMNTEAFF,TGCAGCGTTGGGGGGCTGATGAACACTGAAGCTTTCTTT,TRBJ1-1,13,.,.,TRBV29-1
CASSVVSRRYEQYF,TGTGCCAGCAGTGTCGTGAGCCGAAGGTACGAGCAGTACTTC,TRBJ2-7,14,.,.,TRBV2
CASSKQGELFF,TGTGCCAGCAGCAAACAGGGGGAGCTGTTTTTT,TRBJ2-2,11,.,.,TRBV5-4
CSVGTGYYGYTF,TGCAGCGTTGGAACAGGGTACTATGGCTACACCTTC,TRBJ1-2,12,.,.,TRBV29-1
CASSLVADGGYTF,TGTGCCAGCAGCTTAGTGGCAGACGGTGGCTACACCTTC,TRBJ1-2,13,.,once,TRBV7-6
CASSQGGDSLRHF,TGTGCCAGCAGCCAAGGGGGAGACAGCCTGAGGCATTTT,TRBJ1-5,13,.,.,TRBV4-2
CASSSNEKLFF,TGTGCCAGCAGTTCTAATGAAAAACTGTTTTTT,TRBJ1-4,11,.,.,TRBV12-3/TRBV12-4
CASRGQGNYNEQFF,TGTGCCAGCAGGGGACAGGGGAACTACAATGAGCAGTTCTTC,TRBJ2-1,14,TRBD1,.,TRBV2
CASREDRFYTF,TGTGCCAGCAGAGAAGACAGATTCTACACCTTC,TRBJ1-2,11,.,.,TRBV9
CASSFGYGYTF,TGTGCCAGCAGTTTCGGCTATGGCTACACCTTC,TRBJ1-2,11,.,.,TRBV12-3/TRBV12-4
CASSPGTPTGPQYF,TGTGCCAGCAGTCCCGGGACCCCCACGGGGCCCCAGTACTTC,TRBJ2-5,14,.,once,TRBV6-2/TRBV6-3
CSVLTASGYEQYF,TGCAGCGTTCTGACAGCTTCGGGCTACGAGCAGTACTTC,TRBJ2-7,13,.,.,TRBV29-1
CASSRGGQETQYF,TGTGCCAGCAGCCGAGGTGGACAAGAGACCCAGTACTTC,TRBJ2-5,13,.,.,TRBV9
CASSEVVRGQYF,TGTGCCAGCAGTGAAGTCGTTCGGGGGCAGTACTTC,TRBJ2-7,12,.,.,TRBV6-1
CASSSLGASYNEQFF,TGTGCCAGCTCGTCTCTGGGGGCCTCCTACAATGAGCAGTTCTTC,TRBJ2-1,15,.,once,TRBV18
CASSTRRESNQPQHF,TGTGCCAGCAGTACCCGTCGGGAGAGCAATCAGCCCCAGCATTTT,TRBJ1-5,15,.,few,TRBV28
CASSGGTGGLGGYTF,TGTGCCAGCAGCGGCGGGACAGGGGGGTTAGGTGGCTACACCTTC,TRBJ1-2,15,TRBD1,.,TRBV5-5
CASSLGRDRAYEQYF,TGTGCCAGCAGCTTGGGACGGGACAGGGCCTACGAGCAGTACTTC,TRBJ2-7,15,TRBD1,.,TRBV5-4
CASSSGGQSNYGYTF,TGTGCCAGCAGCTCCGGCGGACAGTCTAACTATGGCTACACCTTC,TRBJ1-2,15,.,.,TRBV28
CASRLDSTSSTDTQYF,TGTGCCAGCAGATTAGACTCGACGTCTAGCACAGATACGCAGTATTTT,TRBJ2-3,16,.,.,TRBV7-8
CASSLGLFAGPGNEQFF,TGTGCCAGCAGCTTAGGGCTTTTCGCGGGGCCAGGGAATGAGCAGTTCTTC,TRBJ2-1,17,.,.,TRBV7-2
CASSLVEISTDTQYF,TGTGCCAGCAGCTTGGTTGAGATCAGCACAGATACGCAGTATTTT,TRBJ2-3,15,.,.,TRBV5-6
CATSTWTGWGEQFF,TGTGCCACCAGCACCTGGACAGGGTGGGGTGAGCAGTTCTTC,TRBJ2-1,14,TRBD1,.,TRBV15
CASSPGGASYNSPLHF,TGTGCCAGCAGCCCTGGAGGGGCGTCCTATAATTCACCCCTCCACTTT,TRBJ1-6,16,.,.,TRBV3-1/TRBV3-2